The T cell receptor beta chain under discussion was sequenced for a study of T cells in Graves' hyperthyroidism and ophthalmopathy. Study information: Blood from the periphery was taken at initial diagnosis, before any treatment.

With a duration under 2 months, the hyperthyroidism was newly diagnosed in patients aged 18 to 65. A patient was excluded if there was uncontrolled infection, other autoimmune disease, pregnancy or lactation. Regarding the study as a whole: Blood also contained most expanded thyroid clonotypes above 0.001.

The CDR3 is 15 amino acids. Germline V CDR1 and CDR2: MNHNS, SASEGT. V lost 5 bases, J lost 3 bases, and 16 bases lay in between. This clonotype was counted at least ten times. What it binds is not known. The TCR beta CDR3 regions underwent amplification using RNA transcripts as the source. TCR CDR3 underwent first-round RT-PCR with the HTBI primer set. MiXCR was run by TCRdb on the multiplex PCR reads, yielding one entry per CDR3 protein. Of fewer than 800,000 distinct CDR3 sequences in the sample, less than 20% were seen once. This rearrangement joins TRBV6-1 to TRBJ1-2; D is unresolved. Source material: blood. This sequence was found in a man aged 18 to 30 with Graves' hyperthyroidism. This CDR3 is CASSRNKGRDYGYTF. The CDR3 region has the DNA TGTGCCAGCAGTCGTAACAAAGGGCGCGACTATGGCTACACCTTC.